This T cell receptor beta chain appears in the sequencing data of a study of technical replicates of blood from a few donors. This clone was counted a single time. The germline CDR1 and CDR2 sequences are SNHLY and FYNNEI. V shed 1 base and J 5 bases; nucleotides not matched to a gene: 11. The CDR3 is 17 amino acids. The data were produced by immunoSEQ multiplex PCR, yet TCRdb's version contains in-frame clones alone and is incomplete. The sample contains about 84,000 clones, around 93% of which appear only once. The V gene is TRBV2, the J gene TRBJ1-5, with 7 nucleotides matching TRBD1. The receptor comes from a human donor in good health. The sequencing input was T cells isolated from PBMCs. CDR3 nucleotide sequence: TGTGCCAGCAGTGAAGAGAGGGGGCGGGGGGCGGATCAGCCCCAGCATTTT. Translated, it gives CASSEERGRGADQPQHF.